Listed below are T cell receptor beta chains from one sample, sequenced in a study of shared clonotypes between healthy human individuals. TCRdb's table, derived via immunoSEQ multiplex PCR, lists solely in-frame clones and lacks some. The sample lists under 2,500,000 clones, under 97% seen once, with roughly 0.13% in the top ten. Sequencing was carried out using naive CD4+ T cells sorted from blood. These receptor sequences come from a man between 18 and 29 years old in good health. Each CDR3 is given with its conserved first and last residue. A D gene is named only where the DNA matches it firmly. Clone size is not always given. Where it is, it says once, few, many or a class for expanded clones.

cdr3_aa cdr3_nt v_call d_call j_call clone_size
CASSLFLGNPYEQYF TGTGCCAGCAGCTTATTTTTGGGGAACCCCTACGAGCAGTACTTC TRBV11-2 - TRBJ2-7 -
CASSLGDGSYEQYF TGTGCCAGCAGCTTAGGGGACGGGTCCTACGAGCAGTACTTC TRBV7-6 - TRBJ2-7 -
CASSLGSSSSYEQYF TGTGCCAGCAGCTTAGGCAGTTCGAGCTCCTACGAGCAGTACTTC TRBV7-2 - TRBJ2-7 -
CASTPEGGYGYTF TGTGCCAGTACCCCAGAGGGGGGCTATGGCTACACCTTC TRBV19 - TRBJ1-2 -
CSASLYTEAFF TGCAGTGCTAGCCTGTACACTGAAGCTTTCTTT TRBV20-1 - TRBJ1-1 -
CASSPAVDVYGYTF TGTGCCAGCTCACCCGCCGTTGATGTTTATGGCTACACCTTC TRBV18 - TRBJ1-2 -
CASSLEEGQYSPLHF TGCGCCAGCAGCTTGGAGGAGGGGCAATATTCACCCCTCCACTTT TRBV5-1 - TRBJ1-6 -
CASTHWGGDYGYTF TGTGCCAGCACGCACTGGGGGGGCGACTATGGCTACACCTTC TRBV19 - TRBJ1-2 -
CAISDPDRGTDTQYF TGTGCCATCAGTGACCCGGACAGGGGCACAGATACGCAGTATTTT TRBV10-3 TRBD1 TRBJ2-3 -
CASSLGAASYGYTF TGTGCCAGCAGCTTAGGGGCGGCTAGCTATGGCTACACCTTC TRBV7-8 - TRBJ1-2 few
CASSLDWGYTQYF TGCGCCAGCAGCTTGGATTGGGGGTATACGCAGTATTTT TRBV5-1 - TRBJ2-3 once
CASSMQGVGKTEAFF TGTGCCAGTAGTATGCAGGGCGTGGGGAAAACTGAAGCTTTCTTT TRBV19 - TRBJ1-1 -
CASSVLAGGNNEQFF TGTGCCAGCAGCGTTTTAGCGGGGGGCAACAATGAGCAGTTCTTC TRBV9 TRBD2 TRBJ2-1 once
CASSPPRGLNTEAFF TGTGCCAGCAGTCCGCCGAGGGGATTGAACACTGAAGCTTTCTTT TRBV28 - TRBJ1-1 -
CAWSARRGRTEAFF TGTGCCTGGAGTGCCCGCAGGGGCCGCACTGAAGCTTTCTTT TRBV30 - TRBJ1-1 -
CASSSPGRAYGYTF TGTGCCAGCAGTTCCCCGGGGAGGGCCTATGGCTACACCTTC TRBV28 - TRBJ1-2 -
CASSTGIAGGSDTQYF TGTGCCAGCAGCACCGGGATAGCGGGAGGGTCAGATACGCAGTATTTT TRBV5-4 TRBD2 TRBJ2-3 -
CASSQRRSGANVLTF TGTGCCAGCAGCCAGAGGAGGTCTGGGGCCAACGTCCTGACTTTC TRBV7-9 - TRBJ2-6 -
CASRTTLGPHTEAFF TGTGCCAGCAGGACAACCCTCGGACCCCACACTGAAGCTTTCTTT TRBV6-5 - TRBJ1-1 -
CASSYSAGYTGELFF TGTGCCAGCAGTTACTCCGCCGGGTACACCGGGGAGCTGTTTTTT TRBV6-6 - TRBJ2-2 -